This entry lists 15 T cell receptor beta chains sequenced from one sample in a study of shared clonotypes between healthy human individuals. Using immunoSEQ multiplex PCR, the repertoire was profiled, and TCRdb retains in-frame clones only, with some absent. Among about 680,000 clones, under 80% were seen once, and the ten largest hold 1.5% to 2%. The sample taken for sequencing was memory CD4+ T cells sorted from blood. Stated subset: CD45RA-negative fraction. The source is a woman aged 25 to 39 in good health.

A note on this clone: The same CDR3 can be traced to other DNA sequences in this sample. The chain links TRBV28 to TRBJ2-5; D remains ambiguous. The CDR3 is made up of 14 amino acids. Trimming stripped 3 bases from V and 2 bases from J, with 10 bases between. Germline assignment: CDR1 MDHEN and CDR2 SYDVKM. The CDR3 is CASSLSASQETQYF. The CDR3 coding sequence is TGTGCCAGCAGTTTGTCGGCATCTCAAGAGACCCAGTACTTC.

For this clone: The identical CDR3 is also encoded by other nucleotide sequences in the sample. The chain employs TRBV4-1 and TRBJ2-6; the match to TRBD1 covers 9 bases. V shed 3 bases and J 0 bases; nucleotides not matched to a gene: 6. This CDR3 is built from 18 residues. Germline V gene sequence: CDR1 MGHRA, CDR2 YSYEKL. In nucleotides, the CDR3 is TGCGCCAGCAGCCACCCCCGGGACAGGGACTCTGGGGCCAACGTCCTGACTTTC. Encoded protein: CASSHPRDRDSGANVLTF.

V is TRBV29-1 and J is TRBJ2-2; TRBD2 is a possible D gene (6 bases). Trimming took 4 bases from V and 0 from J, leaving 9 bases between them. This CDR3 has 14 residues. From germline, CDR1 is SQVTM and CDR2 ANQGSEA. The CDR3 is CSVGIAANTGELFF. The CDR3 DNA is TGCAGCGTTGGTATAGCGGCGAACACCGGGGAGCTGTTTTTT.

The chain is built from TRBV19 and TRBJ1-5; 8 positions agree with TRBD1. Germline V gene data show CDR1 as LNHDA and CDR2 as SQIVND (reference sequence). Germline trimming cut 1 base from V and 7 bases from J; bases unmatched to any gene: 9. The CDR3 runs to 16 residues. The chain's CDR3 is CASSIGGRGRGQPQHF. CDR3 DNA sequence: TGTGCCAGTAGTATAGGCGGCAGGGGGCGAGGACAGCCCCAGCATTTT.

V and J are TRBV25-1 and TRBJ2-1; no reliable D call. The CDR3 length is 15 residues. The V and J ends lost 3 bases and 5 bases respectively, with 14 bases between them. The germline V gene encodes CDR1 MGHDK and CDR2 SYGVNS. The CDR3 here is CASSEMLALHNEQFF. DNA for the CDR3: TGTGCCAGCAGTGAGATGTTAGCCCTTCACAATGAGCAGTTCTTC. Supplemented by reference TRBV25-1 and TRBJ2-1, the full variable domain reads EADIYQTPRYLVIGTGKKITLECSQTMGHDKMYWYQQDPGMELHLIHYSYGVNSTEKGDLSSESTVSRIRTEHFPLTLESARPSHTSQYLCASSEMLALHNEQFFGPGTRLTVL.

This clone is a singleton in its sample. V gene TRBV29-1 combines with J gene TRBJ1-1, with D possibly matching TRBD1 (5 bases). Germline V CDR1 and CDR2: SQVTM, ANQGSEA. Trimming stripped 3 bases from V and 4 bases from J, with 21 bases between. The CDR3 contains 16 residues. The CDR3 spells CSVDPGTARVGTEAFF. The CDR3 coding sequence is TGCAGCGTTGATCCCGGGACCGCAAGGGTTGGCACTGAAGCTTTCTTT.

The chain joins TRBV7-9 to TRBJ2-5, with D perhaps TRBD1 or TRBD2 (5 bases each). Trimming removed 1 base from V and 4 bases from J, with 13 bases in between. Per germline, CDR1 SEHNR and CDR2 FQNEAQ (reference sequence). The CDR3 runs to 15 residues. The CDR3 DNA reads TGTGCCAGCAGCTTAGGGTCAGGGAGCCGAGAGACCCAGTACTTC. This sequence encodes CASSLGSGSRETQYF.

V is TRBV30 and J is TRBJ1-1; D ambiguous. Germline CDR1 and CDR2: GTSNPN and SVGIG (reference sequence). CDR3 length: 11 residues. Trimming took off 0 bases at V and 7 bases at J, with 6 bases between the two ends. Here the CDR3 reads CAWSVQGEAFF. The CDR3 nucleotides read TGTGCCTGGAGTGTACAAGGTGAAGCTTTCTTT.

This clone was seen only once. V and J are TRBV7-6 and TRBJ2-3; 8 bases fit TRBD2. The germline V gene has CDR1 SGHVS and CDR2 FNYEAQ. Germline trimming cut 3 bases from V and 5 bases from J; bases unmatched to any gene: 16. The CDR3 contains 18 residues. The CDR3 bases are TGTGCCAGCAGCTTCCTCCCCCGGGGAGCGGGAGCGCAAGATACGCAGTATTTT. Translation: CASSFLPRGAGAQDTQYF.

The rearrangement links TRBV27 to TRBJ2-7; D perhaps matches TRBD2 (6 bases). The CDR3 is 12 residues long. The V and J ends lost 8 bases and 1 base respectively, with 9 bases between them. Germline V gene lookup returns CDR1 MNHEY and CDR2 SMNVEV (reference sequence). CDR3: CASAGRSYEQYF. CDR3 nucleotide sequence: TGTGCCAGCGCGGGACGGTCCTACGAGCAGTACTTC.

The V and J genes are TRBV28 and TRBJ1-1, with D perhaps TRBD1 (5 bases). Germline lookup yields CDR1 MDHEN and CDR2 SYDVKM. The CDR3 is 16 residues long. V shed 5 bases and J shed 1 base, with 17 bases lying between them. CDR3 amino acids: CASSPWGGRGNTEAFF. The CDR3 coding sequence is TGTGCCAGCAGTCCCTGGGGGGGAAGGGGGAACACTGAAGCTTTCTTT.

CDR3 nucleotides: TGTGCCAGCAGTTTAGGGCGGAACAATCAGCCCCAGCATTTT. It codes for CASSLGRNNQPQHF. V gene TRBV27 combines with J gene TRBJ1-5, with D unresolved. V was cut by 2 bases and J by 3 bases, with 8 bases left in between. This CDR3 contains 14 residues. Germline CDR1 and CDR2: MNHEY and SMNVEV (reference sequence).

The CDR3 sequence is CAWGTRNEQFF. The CDR3 DNA sequence: TGTGCCTGGGGGACTCGGAATGAGCAGTTCTTC. This sequence joins TRBV30 and TRBJ2-1; D is possibly TRBD2 (6 bases). Germline assignment: CDR1 GTSNPN and CDR2 SVGIG (reference sequence). V was trimmed by 5 bases and J by 7 bases, leaving 9 bases between them. This CDR3 has 11 amino acids.

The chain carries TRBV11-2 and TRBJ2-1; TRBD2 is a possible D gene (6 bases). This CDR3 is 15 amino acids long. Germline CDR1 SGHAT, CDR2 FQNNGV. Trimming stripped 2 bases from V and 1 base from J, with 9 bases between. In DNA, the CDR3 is TGTGCCAGCAGCTTATGGGGGGTGTCCTACAATGAGCAGTTCTTC. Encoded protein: CASSLWGVSYNEQFF.

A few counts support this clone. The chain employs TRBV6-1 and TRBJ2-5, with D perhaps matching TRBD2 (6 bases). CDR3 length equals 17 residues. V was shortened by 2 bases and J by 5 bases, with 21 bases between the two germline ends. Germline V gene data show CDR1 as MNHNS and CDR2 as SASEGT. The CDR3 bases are TGTGCCAGCAGTGAAATTCTGGGGCAGGTTGGAGGGGAGACCCAGTACTTC. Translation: CASSEILGQVGGETQYF.